The text below deals with one TCR beta chain. This sample was included in a study of shared clonotypes between healthy human individuals. CDR3 length: 17 amino acids. Trimming at V came to 1 base and at J to 10 bases, leaving 18 bases not matched to a gene. Germline V gene sequence: CDR1 SGHTA, CDR2 FQGNSA. A CD45RA+ naive subset and a CD45RA-negative memory subset were split from CD4+ cells. For sorted subsets, about 190 ng DNA per replicate equaled 30,000 or so T cell genomes. Only in-frame clones appear in the TCRdb table, and some are missing; sequencing was by immunoSEQ multiplex PCR. The sample holds around 2,000,000 clones; approximately 95% are singletons and the top ten take about 0.13%.

This sequence originates from a man aged 18-30 years in good health. The material sequenced was naive CD4+ T cells sorted from blood. The subset was: CD45RA+ positively selected. V gene TRBV7-2 combines with J gene TRBJ1-2, with TRBD1 identical over 7 bases. CDR3 nucleotide sequence: TGTGCCAGCAGCTTAGGATTAGGGGTGGGCCAGGGGGTAGTCTACACCTTC. This sequence encodes CASSLGLGVGQGVVYTF.